The sequence of this TCR beta chain was determined in a study of tumor-infiltrating lymphocytes in primary liver carcinoma. At the level of the study: The patients included men and women who were aged 30 to 69 years. Findings and limits, study-wide: Researchers found tumor-adjacent and tumor-blood pairs overlapped less than tumor region pairs.

This clonotype appeared a few times. Its antigen is undetermined. Given a much more abundant clone one base away, this may be a read error. Total RNA (approximately 0.5 ug) served as template for TCR beta cDNA synthesis primed by a constant-region primer. Three-round nested multiplex PCR performed with slightly modified ARM-PCR produced the TCR beta libraries. Running roughly 10 cycles apiece, the first two PCR rounds relied on TRBV1-TRBV30 forward primers together with a C-beta reverse primer. Via MiXCR, TCRdb re-called the multiplex PCR reads, giving one row per CDR3 protein. The sample yields more than 100,000 distinct CDR3 sequences, about two thirds seen once. CDR3 length: 16 residues. Germline values: CDR1 SGHRS, CDR2 YFSETQ. Starting material for RNA and DNA co-extraction consisted of roughly 18-34 mg of unsorted bulk tissue.

Sample: tumor-adjacent normal liver tissue. This receptor was identified in a woman aged 55-69 years with primary liver carcinoma and hepatitis B virus infection. The chain uses TRBV5-1 and TRBJ1-1; 9 nucleotides line up with TRBD1. The CDR3 nucleotides read TGCGCCAACAGCAGAACCCAACAGGGGGCGAACACTGAAGCTTTCTTT. Residues: CANSRTQQGANTEAFF.